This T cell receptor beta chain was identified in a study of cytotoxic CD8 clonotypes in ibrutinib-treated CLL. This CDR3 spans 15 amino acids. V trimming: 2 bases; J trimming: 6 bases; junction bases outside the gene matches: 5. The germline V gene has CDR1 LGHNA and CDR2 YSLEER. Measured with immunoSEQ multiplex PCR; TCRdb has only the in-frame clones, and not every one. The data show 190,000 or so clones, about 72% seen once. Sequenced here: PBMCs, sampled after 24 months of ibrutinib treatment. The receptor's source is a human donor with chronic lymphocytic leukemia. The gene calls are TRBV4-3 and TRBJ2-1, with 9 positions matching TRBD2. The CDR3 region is CASSQTRGGGNEQFF. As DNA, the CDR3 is TGCGCCAGCAGCCAAACGCGGGGGGGCGGCAATGAGCAGTTCTTC.